Shown below are 18 T cell receptor beta chains from a single sample sequenced in a study of PD-L1 blockade in urothelial cancer. TCRdb's table, derived via immunoSEQ multiplex PCR, lists solely in-frame clones and lacks some. The top ten hold roughly 9.4% of the sample, which has under 90,000 clones, roughly 90% seen once. The source was PBMCs, collected around atezolizumab (anti-PD-L1) treatment. These TCRs come from a man aged 60-69 years with urothelial cancer.

This rearrangement joins TRBV7-2 to TRBJ2-7, with D tentatively TRBD1 (6 bases). The germline gives CDR1 SGHTA, CDR2 FQGNSA. The CDR3 length is 13 residues. Trimming removed 4 bases from V and 9 bases from J, with 16 bases in between. CDR3 DNA: TGTGCCAGCAGCTACAAACAGGGCTCCGGGCAGTACTTC. Its translation: CASSYKQGSGQYF.

The V and J genes are TRBV19 and TRBJ2-1, with D possibly matching TRBD2 (7 bases). V was cut by 6 bases and J by 2 bases, with 11 bases left in between. Per the germline V gene, CDR1 is LNHDA and CDR2 is SQIVND (reference sequence). The CDR3 spans 14 residues. The chain's CDR3 is CASSLGGPYNEQFF. As DNA, the CDR3 is TGTGCCAGTAGCTTGGGGGGGCCCTACAATGAGCAGTTCTTC.

The chain joins TRBV6-5 to TRBJ1-4; D is possibly TRBD1 (5 bases). The germline CDR1 and CDR2 sequences are MNHEY and SVGAGI. The CDR3 loop spans 15 amino acids. Trimming shortened V by 0 bases and J by 7 bases, and 12 bases separated the two germline ends. CDR3 sequence reads: CASSYSPGTGEKLFF. CDR3 coding DNA: TGTGCCAGCAGTTACTCGCCGGGGACTGGTGAAAAACTGTTTTTT.

The V gene is TRBV6-5, the J gene TRBJ2-7, with TRBD2 as a possible D gene (6 bases). Germline V CDR1 and CDR2: MNHEY, SVGAGI. The CDR3 has 15 residues. V lost 0 bases and J 3 bases, leaving 12 bases between the germline ends. The CDR3 loop reads CASSYSGREVYEQYF. CDR3 in DNA: TGTGCCAGCAGTTACTCAGGGCGGGAAGTCTACGAGCAGTACTTC.

The gene calls are TRBV7-7 and TRBJ1-4; 7 bases fit TRBD1. This CDR3 comprises 18 residues. Germline assignment: CDR1 SSHAT and CDR2 FNYEAQ (reference sequence). V lost 1 base to trimming and J lost 3 bases; unmatched junction nucleotides: 11. The CDR3 nucleotides are TGTGCCAGCAGCTTAGTCCCCGACAGGGATAAGTCTAATGAAAAACTGTTTTTT. This encodes CASSLVPDRDKSNEKLFF.

The chain is built from TRBV4-2 and TRBJ2-7; TRBD1 matches at 9 bases. J lost 6 bases, V lost 6 bases, and 9 bases had no gene match. The CDR3 covers 14 residues. Germline CDR1 is LGHNA and CDR2 is YNFKEQ. CDR3 sequence (DNA): TGTGCCAGCAGTCAATCGGGACAGGGAGGCGAGCAGTACTTC. This encodes CASSQSGQGGEQYF.

The chain couples TRBV9 to TRBJ2-6; TRBD1 aligns across 7 bases. This CDR3 region has 15 residues. V shed 3 bases, J shed 2 bases, and the junction held 2 bases outside the gene matches. Germline V gives CDR1 SGDLS, CDR2 YYNGEE. The CDR3 spells CASSGDRAGANVLTF. CDR3 DNA: TGTGCCAGCAGCGGCGACAGGGCTGGGGCCAACGTCCTGACTTTC.

The genes are TRBV7-9 and TRBJ2-5; 9 nucleotides align to TRBD2. The CDR3 sequence is 19 residues long. The trim removed 4 bases at V and 3 bases at J, leaving 18 bases unmatched. The germline gives CDR1 SEHNR, CDR2 FQNEAQ (reference sequence). The CDR3 spells CASSYQKGWATSGKETQYF. The CDR3 DNA follows: TGTGCCAGCAGCTACCAAAAGGGGTGGGCGACTAGCGGAAAAGAGACCCAGTACTTC. Using reference TRBV7-9 and TRBJ2-5 for the parts outside the CDR3, the full variable domain is DTGVSQNPRHKITKRGQNVTFRCDPISEHNRLYWYRQTLGQGPEFLTYFQNEAQLEKSRLLSDRFSAERPKGSFSTLEIQRTEQGDSAMYLCASSYQKGWATSGKETQYFGPGTRLLVL.

The chain joins TRBV2 to TRBJ1-3, with D hard to call. V was trimmed by 5 bases and J by 2 bases, leaving 16 bases between them. This CDR3 has 16 residues. Germline lookup yields CDR1 SNHLY and CDR2 FYNNEI. This CDR3 reads CASSWEGVSAGNTIYF. DNA for the CDR3: TGTGCCAGCAGTTGGGAAGGAGTTAGCGCTGGAAACACCATATATTTT.

The V call is TRBV25-1, the J call TRBJ2-5; 9 nucleotides agree with TRBD2. CDR3 length equals 16 residues. With V trimmed by 1 base and J by 2 bases, 5 bases remained unmatched. Germline V gene sequence: CDR1 MGHDK, CDR2 SYGVNS. In DNA, the CDR3 is TGTGCCAGCAGTGAATTAGGCGGGGGGGATCAAGAGACCCAGTACTTC. This encodes CASSELGGGDQETQYF.

This clone has more than one count but fewer than ten. J is TRBJ2-4 and V is TRBV4-3; D gene ambiguous. Per the germline V gene, CDR1 is LGHNA and CDR2 is YSLEER. This CDR3 is 11 amino acids long. Deletions cut 4 bases from V and 7 bases from J, with 5 bases between. CDR3 in amino acids: CASSRANIQYF. DNA for the CDR3: TGCGCCAGCAGCCGGGCCAACATTCAGTACTTC.

This rearrangement joins TRBV28 to TRBJ1-5; no clear D. The CDR3 loop spans 14 amino acids. In germline, CDR1 is MDHEN, CDR2 SYDVKM. The germline V and J ends were trimmed by 7 bases and 3 bases, with 13 bases remaining between them. DNA of the CDR3: TGTGCCAGCAATGCTCAGAGGTCCAATCAGCCCCAGCATTTT. As protein: CASNAQRSNQPQHF. The full variable domain, with the rest looked up from reference TRBV28 and TRBJ1-5, is DVKVTQSSRYLVKRTGEKVFLECVQDMDHENMFWYRQDPGLGLRLIYFSYDVKMKEKGDIPEGYSVSREKKERFSLILESASTNQTSMYLCASNAQRSNQPQHFGDGTRLSIL.

The chain has TRBV12-5 and TRBJ2-7, with TRBD2 identical over 10 bases. Germline values: CDR1 LGHNT, CDR2 FRNRAP. The CDR3 has 16 residues. J gave up 3 bases and V 2 bases, and 7 bases lay outside the gene matches. DNA for the CDR3: TGTGCTAGTGGTTTGTCGCTAGCGGGGGAGCACTACGAGCAGTACTTC. It translates to CASGLSLAGEHYEQYF.

The chain links TRBV6-6 to TRBJ2-1; 10 bases agree with TRBD2. CDR1 is MNHNY and CDR2 is SVGAGI in the germline V gene (reference sequence). Unmatched junction bases numbered 6, after V lost 4 bases and J lost 6 bases. The CDR3 consists of 15 residues. This chain's CDR3 is CASSSLAGALNEQFF. The CDR3 region has the DNA TGTGCCAGCAGTTCTCTAGCGGGGGCCCTCAATGAGCAGTTCTTC.

CDR3 nucleotide sequence: TGTGCCAGCTCACCACCGTCGGGAGCTAACTATGGCTACACCTTC. Translation: CASSPPSGANYGYTF. The J gene is TRBJ1-2, the V gene TRBV18; no reliable D call. CDR3 length: 15 residues. The V gene lost 0 bases and the J gene lost 0 bases, with 8 bases spanning the gap. Germline V gene data show CDR1 as KGHSH and CDR2 as LQKENI.

V gene TRBV5-6 combines with J gene TRBJ2-1; a weak D match, TRBD2 (5 bases). Trimming took off 0 bases at V and 6 bases at J, with 10 bases between the two ends. CDR1 is SGHDT and CDR2 is YYEEEE in the germline V gene. The CDR3 contains 14 residues. The CDR3 DNA follows: TGTGCCAGCAGCTTGGGCCTAGCAGGCAATGAGCAGTTCTTC. Encoded protein: CASSLGLAGNEQFF.

This clone was counted only a few times. The gene calls are TRBV4-1 and TRBJ2-2; 13 nucleotides align to TRBD2. The CDR3 loop spans 15 amino acids. V shed 4 bases, J shed 6 bases, and the junction held 2 bases outside the gene matches. The germline V gene encodes CDR1 MGHRA and CDR2 YSYEKL. CDR3: CASSLLAGGPGELFF. The CDR3 region has the DNA TGCGCCAGCAGCCTACTAGCGGGAGGGCCCGGGGAGCTGTTTTTT.

The rearrangement uses TRBV11-1 and TRBJ2-5; TRBD2 is a possible D gene (5 bases). This CDR3 comprises 13 residues. The V and J ends lost 5 bases and 3 bases respectively, with 10 bases between them. Germline-derived CDR1 and CDR2 are SGHAT and FQDESV (reference sequence). The CDR3 sequence: CASSQTREETQYF. Here the CDR3 DNA reads TGTGCCAGCAGCCAAACTAGGGAAGAGACCCAGTACTTC.